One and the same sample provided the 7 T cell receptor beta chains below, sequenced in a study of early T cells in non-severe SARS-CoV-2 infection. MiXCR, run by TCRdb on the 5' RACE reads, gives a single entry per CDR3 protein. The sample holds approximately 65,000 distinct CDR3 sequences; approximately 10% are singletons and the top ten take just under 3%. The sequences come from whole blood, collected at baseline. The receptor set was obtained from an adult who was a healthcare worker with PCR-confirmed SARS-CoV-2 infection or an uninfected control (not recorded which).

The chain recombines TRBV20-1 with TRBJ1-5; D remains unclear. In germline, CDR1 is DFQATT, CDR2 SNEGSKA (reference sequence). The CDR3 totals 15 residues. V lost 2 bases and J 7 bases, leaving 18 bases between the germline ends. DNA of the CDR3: TGCAGTGCTAGACCCCCGGGGATCCAAAGGCAGCCCCAGCATTTT. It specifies CSARPPGIQRQPQHF.

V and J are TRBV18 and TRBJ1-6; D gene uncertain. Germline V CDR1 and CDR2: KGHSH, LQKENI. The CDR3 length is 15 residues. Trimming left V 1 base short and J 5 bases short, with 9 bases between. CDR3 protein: CASSPRYRDNSPLHF. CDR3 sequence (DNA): TGTGCCAGCTCACCACGGTACAGAGATAATTCACCCCTCCACTTT.

The CDR3 is CASSALGLLQPQHF. CDR3 nucleotide sequence: TGCGCCAGCAGTGCTCTGGGACTCCTTCAGCCCCAGCATTTT. The rearrangement joins TRBV10-2 to TRBJ1-5; D might be TRBD1 (5 bases). The V and J ends lost 4 bases and 6 bases respectively, with 13 bases between them. There are 14 residues in the CDR3. Germline lookup yields CDR1 WSHSY and CDR2 SAAADI.

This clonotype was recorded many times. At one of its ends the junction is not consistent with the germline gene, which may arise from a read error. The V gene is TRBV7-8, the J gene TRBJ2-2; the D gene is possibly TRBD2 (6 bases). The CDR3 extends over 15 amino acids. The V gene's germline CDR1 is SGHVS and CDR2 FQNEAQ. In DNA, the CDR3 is TGTGTCAGCAGCTTAGTCGCAGGGAGGACCGGGGAGCTGTTTTTT. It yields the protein CVSSLVAGRTGELFF.

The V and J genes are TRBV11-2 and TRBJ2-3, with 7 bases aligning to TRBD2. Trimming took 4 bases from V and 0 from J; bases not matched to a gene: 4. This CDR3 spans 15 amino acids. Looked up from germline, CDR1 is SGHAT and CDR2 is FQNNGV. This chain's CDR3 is CASSSGLLSTDTQYF. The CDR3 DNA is TGTGCCAGCAGCTCGGGACTATTGAGCACAGATACGCAGTATTTT. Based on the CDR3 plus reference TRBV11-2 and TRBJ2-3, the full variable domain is EAGVAQSPRYKIIEKRQSVAFWCNPISGHATLYWYQQILGQGPKLLIQFQNNGVVDDSQLPKDRFSAERLKGVDSTLKIQPAKLEDSAVYLCASSSGLLSTDTQYFGPGTRLTVL.

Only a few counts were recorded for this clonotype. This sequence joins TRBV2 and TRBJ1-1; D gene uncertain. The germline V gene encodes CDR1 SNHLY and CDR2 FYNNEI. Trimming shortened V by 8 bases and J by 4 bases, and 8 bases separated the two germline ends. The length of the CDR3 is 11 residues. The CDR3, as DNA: TGTGCCAGCGGAGGGAGCACTGAAGCTTTCTTT. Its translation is CASGGSTEAFF.

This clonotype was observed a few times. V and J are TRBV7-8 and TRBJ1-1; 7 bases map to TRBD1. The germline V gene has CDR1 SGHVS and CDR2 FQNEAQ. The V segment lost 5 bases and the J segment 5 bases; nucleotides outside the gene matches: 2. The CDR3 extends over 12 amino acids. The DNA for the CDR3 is TGTGCCAGCAGCCAGGGGGGTACTGAAGCTTTCTTT. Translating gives CASSQGGTEAFF.